The clone carrying this T cell receptor beta chain has a handful of counts. The antigen is undetermined. Clones were read by immunoSEQ multiplex PCR, and TCRdb kept only the in-frame ones, dropping some. The table lists a few hundred thousand clones, just over 85% of them singletons, with around 0.84% in the top ten. The data derive from a study of cytomegalovirus exposure and HLA in healthy donors. Whole-study results and caveats: The study listed approximately 170 cytomegalovirus-associated TCR beta chains.

Germline V gives CDR1 MDHEN, CDR2 SYDVKM. V lost 6 bases and J lost 4, with 15 bases in between. The CDR3 spans 14 residues. The chain recombines TRBV28 with TRBJ2-5; perhaps TRBD2 as D (5 bases). Sequencing was done on a sample of PBMCs. This clonotype was sampled from a woman between 18 and 29 years old in good health and CMV-seronegative. The CDR3: CASSRQIGVETQYF. The CDR3 coding sequence is TGTGCCAGCAGCCGCCAGATCGGGGTAGAGACCCAGTACTTC.